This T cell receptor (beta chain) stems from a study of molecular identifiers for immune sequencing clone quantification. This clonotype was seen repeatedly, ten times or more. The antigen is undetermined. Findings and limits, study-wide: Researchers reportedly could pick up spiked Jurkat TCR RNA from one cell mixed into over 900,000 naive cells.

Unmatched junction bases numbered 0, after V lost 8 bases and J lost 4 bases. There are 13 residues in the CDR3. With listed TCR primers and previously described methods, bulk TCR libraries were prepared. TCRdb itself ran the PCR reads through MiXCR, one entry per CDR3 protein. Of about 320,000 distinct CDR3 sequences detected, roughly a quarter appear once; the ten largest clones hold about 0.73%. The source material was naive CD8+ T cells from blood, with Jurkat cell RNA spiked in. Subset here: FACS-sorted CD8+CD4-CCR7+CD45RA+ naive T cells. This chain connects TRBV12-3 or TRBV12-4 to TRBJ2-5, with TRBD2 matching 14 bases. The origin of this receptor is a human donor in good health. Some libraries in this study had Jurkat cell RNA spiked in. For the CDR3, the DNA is TGTGCCAGCGGACTAGCGGGAGGAGAGACCCAGTACTTC. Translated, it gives CASGLAGGETQYF.